This paragraph covers one T cell receptor beta chain sequence. This record comes from a study of OX40 agonist ivuxolimab in advanced cancers. Background on the study: Anti-PD-1, anti-PD-L1 or anti-CTLA-4 therapy given earlier was allowed, and around 40% had some.

The protocol was immunoSEQ multiplex PCR, while the TCRdb copy is restricted to in-frame clones and leaves out a portion. The sample includes fewer than 90,000 clones, 80% to 90% of them seen just once. The investigators sampled blood at baseline, at cycle 4 day 1, and at cycle 7 day 1. This CDR3 is built from 16 residues. Germline lookup yields CDR1 KGHSH and CDR2 LQKENI. Trimming took 0 bases from V and 4 from J, leaving 10 bases between them. Sequencing used CD4+ or CD8+ T cells sorted from blood, obtained in a trial of the OX40 agonist ivuxolimab. The rearrangement links TRBV18 to TRBJ2-6, with D possibly TRBD2 on 6 matching bases. The receptor's source is an adult with an advanced solid tumor such as melanoma, head and neck, liver or kidney cancer. The CDR3 nucleotides are TGTGCCAGCTCACCACCTGGCGGGGTAGGGGCCAACGTCCTGACTTTC. It specifies CASSPPGGVGANVLTF.